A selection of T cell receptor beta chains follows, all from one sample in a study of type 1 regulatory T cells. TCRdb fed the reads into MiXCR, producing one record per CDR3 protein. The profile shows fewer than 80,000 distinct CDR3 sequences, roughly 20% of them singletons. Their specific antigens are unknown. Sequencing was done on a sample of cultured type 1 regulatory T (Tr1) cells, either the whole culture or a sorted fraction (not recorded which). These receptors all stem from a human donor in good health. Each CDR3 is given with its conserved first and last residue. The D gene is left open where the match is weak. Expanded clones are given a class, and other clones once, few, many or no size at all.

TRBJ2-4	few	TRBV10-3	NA	CAISVQASVAKNIQYF	TGTGCCATCTCGGTTCAAGCCTCCGTAGCCAAAAACATTCAGTACTTC
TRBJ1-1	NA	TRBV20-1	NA	CSASTDRKEAFF	TGCAGTGCTAGCACCGACCGGAAAGAAGCTTTCTTT
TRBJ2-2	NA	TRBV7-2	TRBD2	CASTGSGTSGFGELFF	TGTGCCAGCACTGGTTCCGGGACTAGCGGATTCGGGGAGCTGTTTTTT
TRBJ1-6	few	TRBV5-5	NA	CASSSSGDYNSPLHF	TGTGCCAGCAGCTCGTCAGGGGATTATAATTCACCCCTCCACTTT
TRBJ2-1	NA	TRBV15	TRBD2	CATSRDKGLAGGGNEQFF	TGTGCCACCAGCAGAGATAAGGGACTAGCGGGAGGGGGCAATGAGCAGTTCTTC
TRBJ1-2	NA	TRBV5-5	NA	CASSPINQGGSGYTF	TGTGCCAGCAGCCCAATAAATCAGGGAGGTAGTGGCTACACCTTC
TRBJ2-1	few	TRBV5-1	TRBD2	CASSLGLAGGDEQFF	TGCGCCAGCAGCTTGGGGCTAGCGGGAGGGGATGAGCAGTTCTTC
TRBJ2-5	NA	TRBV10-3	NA	CAISESKTAGETQYF	TGTGCCATCAGTGAGTCGAAAACAGCAGGGGAGACCCAGTACTTC
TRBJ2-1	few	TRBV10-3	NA	CAISGRLDNEQFF	TGTGCCATCAGTGGACGACTCGACAATGAGCAGTTCTTC
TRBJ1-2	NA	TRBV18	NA	CASSPWESRGYTF	TGTGCCAGCTCACCATGGGAGAGTCGTGGCTACACCTTC
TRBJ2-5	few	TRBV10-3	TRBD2	CAISVTSAEETQYF	TGTGCCATCAGTGTCACTAGCGCAGAAGAGACCCAGTACTTC
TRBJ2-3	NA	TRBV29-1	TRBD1	CSVEAGTGRTDTQYF	TGCAGCGTTGAAGCCGGGACAGGGCGCACAGATACGCAGTATTTT
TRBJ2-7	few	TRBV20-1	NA	CSARRTAYEQYF	TGCAGTGCTAGACGGACAGCCTACGAGCAGTACTTC
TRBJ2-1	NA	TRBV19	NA	CASSAKRVLYNEQFF	TGTGCCAGTAGTGCCAAGAGGGTCCTCTACAATGAGCAGTTCTTC
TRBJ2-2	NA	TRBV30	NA	CAWSEGRGSTGELFF	TGTGCCTGGAGTGAGGGCAGGGGCTCTACCGGGGAGCTGTTTTTT
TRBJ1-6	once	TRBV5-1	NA	CASSWGTGTEGVNSPLRF	NA
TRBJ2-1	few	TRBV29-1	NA	CSVEGPYEQFF	TGCAGCGTTGAGGGCCCTTATGAGCAGTTCTTC
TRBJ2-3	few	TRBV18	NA	CASSHLDSTDTQYF	TGTGCCAGCTCGCACCTCGACAGCACAGATACGCAGTATTTT
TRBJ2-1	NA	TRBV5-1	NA	CASSLVGLSEQFF	TGCGCCAGCAGCTTGGTGGGGTTAAGTGAGCAGTTCTTC
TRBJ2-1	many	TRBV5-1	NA	CASSSLGRSYNEQFF	TGCGCCAGCAGCTCACTTGGGAGGTCCTACAATGAGCAGTTCTTC
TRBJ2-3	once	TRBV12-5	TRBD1	CASALRTGQADTQYF	TGTGCTAGTGCCCTTAGGACAGGGCAGGCAGATACGCAGTATTTT
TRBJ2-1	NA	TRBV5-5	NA	CASSGRDKPVWQFF	TGTGCCAGCAGCGGCCGGGACAAACCTGTTTGGCAGTTCTTC
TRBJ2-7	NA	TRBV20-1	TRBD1	CSASRDRGTYEQYF	TGCAGTGCTAGCCGGGACAGGGGAACCTACGAGCAGTACTTC
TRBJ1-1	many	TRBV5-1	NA	CASSLQGVSAEAFF	TGCGCCAGCAGCTTGCAGGGTGTGAGCGCTGAAGCTTTCTTT
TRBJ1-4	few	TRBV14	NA	CASSPRDANEKLFF	TGTGCCAGCAGCCCACGGGACGCTAATGAAAAACTGTTTTTT
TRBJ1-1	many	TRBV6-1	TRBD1	CASTMNPQGANTEAFF	TGTGCCAGCACCATGAACCCCCAGGGGGCGAACACTGAAGCTTTCTTT
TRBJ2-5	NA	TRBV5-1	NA	CASSLAIRETQYF	TGCGCCAGCAGCTTGGCCATCCGTGAGACCCAGTACTTC
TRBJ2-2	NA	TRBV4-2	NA	CASSQLRGAGELFF	TGTGCCAGCAGCCAACTCAGGGGCGCCGGGGAGCTGTTTTTT
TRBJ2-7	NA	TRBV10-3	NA	CAIPKGGGEQYF	TGTGCCATTCCGAAGGGAGGAGGCGAGCAGTACTTC
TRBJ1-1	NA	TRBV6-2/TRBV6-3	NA	CASSYAGVGTEAFF	TGTGCCAGCAGTTACGCGGGGGTGGGCACTGAAGCTTTCTTT
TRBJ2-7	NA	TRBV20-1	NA	CSASFPSSYEQYF	TGCAGTGCCTCGTTCCCGTCCTCCTACGAGCAGTACTTC
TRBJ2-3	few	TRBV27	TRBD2	CASSPRTSGRASTDTQYF	TGTGCCAGCAGTCCGAGGACTAGCGGGAGGGCTAGCACAGATACGCAGTATTTT
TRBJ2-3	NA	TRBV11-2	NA	CASSLELASDTQYF	TGTGCCAGCAGCTTAGAGCTAGCGTCGGATACGCAGTATTTT
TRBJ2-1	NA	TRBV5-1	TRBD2	CASSLVSGSNEQFF	TGCGCCAGCAGCTTGGTTAGCGGGAGCAATGAGCAGTTCTTC
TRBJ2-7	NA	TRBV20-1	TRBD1	CSARAGGYEQYF	TGCAGTGCTAGGGCAGGGGGCTACGAGCAGTACTTC
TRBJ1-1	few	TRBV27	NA	CASSPFGNLDTEAFF	TGTGCCAGCAGTCCGTTCGGTAATCTGGACACTGAAGCTTTCTTT
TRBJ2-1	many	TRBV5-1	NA	CASSLIPDNEQFF	TGCGCCAGCAGCTTGATCCCTGACAATGAGCAGTTCTTC
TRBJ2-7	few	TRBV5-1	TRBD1	CASSRQGISYEQYF	TGCGCCAGCAGCCGACAGGGAATCTCCTACGAGCAGTACTTC
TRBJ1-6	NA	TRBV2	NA	CASSLSSSYNSPLHF	TGTGCCAGCAGTCTCTCCAGCTCCTATAATTCACCCCTCCACTTT
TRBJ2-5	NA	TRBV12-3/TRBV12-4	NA	CASRTDPMETQYF	TGTGCCAGCAGGACTGACCCTATGGAGACCCAGTACTTC
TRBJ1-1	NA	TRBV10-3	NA	CVVQGRTEAFF	TGTGTCGTTCAGGGGAGAACTGAAGCTTTCTTT
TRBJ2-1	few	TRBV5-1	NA	CASSLDPGTSYNEQFF	TGCGCCAGCAGCTTGGATCCAGGGACATCCTACAATGAGCAGTTCTTC
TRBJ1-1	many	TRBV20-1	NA	CSAREGGGTEAFF	TGCAGTGCTAGGGAGGGTGGCGGCACTGAAGCTTTCTTT
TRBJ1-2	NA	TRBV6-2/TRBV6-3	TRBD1	CASSETGIYGYTF	TGTGCCAGCAGTGAGACAGGGATCTATGGCTACACCTTC
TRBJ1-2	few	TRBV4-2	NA	CASSQQNYGYTF	TGTGCCAGCAGCCAGCAAAACTATGGCTACACCTTC
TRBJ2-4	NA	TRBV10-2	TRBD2	CASSQGGSGIQYF	TGCGCCAGCAGCCAGGGAGGGTCCGGCATTCAGTACTTC
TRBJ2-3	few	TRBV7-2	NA	CASSLVRGGTQYF	TGTGCCAGCAGCTTAGTTCGGGGCGGTACGCAGTATTTT
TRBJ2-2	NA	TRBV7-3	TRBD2	CASSRGVTGELFF	TGTGCCAGCAGCCGGGGGGTCACCGGGGAGCTGTTTTTT
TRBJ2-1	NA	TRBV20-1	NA	CSAPPNGGLYNEQFF	TGCAGTGCCCCACCAAATGGCGGCCTCTACAATGAGCAGTTCTTC
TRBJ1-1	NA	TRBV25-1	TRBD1	CASSPGTGFQDDTEAFF	TGTGCCAGCAGTCCCGGGACAGGGTTTCAGGATGACACTGAAGCTTTCTTT
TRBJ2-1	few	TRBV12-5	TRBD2	CASGLGLAGINEQFF	TGTGCTAGTGGTTTGGGACTAGCGGGGATCAATGAGCAGTTCTTC
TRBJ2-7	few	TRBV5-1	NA	CASSPQGPAYEQYF	TGCGCCAGCAGCCCGCAGGGGCCAGCCTACGAGCAGTACTTC
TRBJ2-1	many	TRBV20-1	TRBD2	CSAAKAGANNEQFF	TGCAGTGCCGCGAAAGCGGGGGCTAACAATGAGCAGTTCTTC
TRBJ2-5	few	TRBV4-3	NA	CASSQGTVQETQYF	TGCGCCAGCAGCCAAGGGACAGTCCAAGAGACCCAGTACTTC